This TCR beta chain derives from a study of shared clonotypes between healthy human individuals. Per germline, CDR1 MNHEY and CDR2 SMNVEV (reference sequence). This CDR3 is built from 17 residues. V was clipped by 2 bases and J by 7 bases; unmatched bases: 11. Regarding the study as a whole: The study found lower generation probabilities in non-shared clonotypes than in those shared by all four donors. A few donors showed sharing of approximately 5% of naive CD4 clonotypes. Enrolling few donors narrowed the genetic and exposure-history diversity that was represented.

Per the original methods: Junction-only sequences without quality scores came from ImmunoSEQ, so filtering differed. Assay: immunoSEQ multiplex PCR; the TCRdb copy retains only in-frame clones and omits some. The DNA gave D and trimming, while V, J and clone size come from that table. Of roughly 2.2 million clones listed, 85% to 95% were seen once; the top ten hold 0.37%. Comments on this clone: Its antigen is as yet unknown.

This clonotype was obtained from a man younger than 35 in good health. Some clones in this sample may be carry-over from other donors' samples. Sequenced material: naive CD4+ T cells from PBMCs. The subset was: CD45RA+ positively selected. The chain uses TRBV27 and TRBJ1-5; 10 positions agree with TRBD1. This chain's CDR3 is CASSLAFRTGGGQPQHF. In DNA form, the CDR3 reads TGTGCCAGCAGTTTAGCATTTCGGACAGGGGGAGGGCAGCCCCAGCATTTT.